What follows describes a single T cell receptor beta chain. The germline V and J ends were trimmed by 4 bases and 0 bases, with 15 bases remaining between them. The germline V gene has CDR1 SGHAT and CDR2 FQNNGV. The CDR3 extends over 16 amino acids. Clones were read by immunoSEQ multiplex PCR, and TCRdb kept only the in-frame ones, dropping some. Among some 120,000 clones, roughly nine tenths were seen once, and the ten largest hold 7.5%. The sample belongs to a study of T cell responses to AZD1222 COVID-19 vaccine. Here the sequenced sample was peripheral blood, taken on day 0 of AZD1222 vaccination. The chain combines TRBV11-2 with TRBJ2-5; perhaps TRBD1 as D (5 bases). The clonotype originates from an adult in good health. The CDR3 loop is CASSSKGLGDQETQYF. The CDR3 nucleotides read TGTGCCAGCAGCTCAAAAGGGTTAGGGGACCAAGAGACCCAGTACTTC.